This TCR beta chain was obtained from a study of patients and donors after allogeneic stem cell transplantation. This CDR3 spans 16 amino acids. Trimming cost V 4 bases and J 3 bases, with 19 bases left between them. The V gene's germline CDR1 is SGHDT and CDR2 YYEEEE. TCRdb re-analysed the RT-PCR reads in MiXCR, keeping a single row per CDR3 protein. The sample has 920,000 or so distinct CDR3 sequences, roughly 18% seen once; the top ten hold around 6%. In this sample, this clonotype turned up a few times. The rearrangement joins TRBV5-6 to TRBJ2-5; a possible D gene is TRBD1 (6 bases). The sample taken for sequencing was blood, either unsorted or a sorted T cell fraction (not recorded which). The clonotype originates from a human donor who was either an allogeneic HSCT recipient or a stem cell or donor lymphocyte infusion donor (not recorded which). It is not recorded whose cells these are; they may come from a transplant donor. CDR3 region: CASSPLPWTAKETQYF. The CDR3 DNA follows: TGTGCCAGCAGCCCACTACCGTGGACAGCGAAAGAGACCCAGTACTTC.